These T cell receptor beta chains were read from a single sample in a study of tumor and adjacent non-tumor tissue in lung cancer. TCRdb itself ran the multiplex PCR reads through MiXCR, one entry per CDR3 protein. The sample comprises 60,000 to 100,000 distinct CDR3 sequences, less than 85% of which are singletons, and approximately 40% rests with the top ten. The sample taken for sequencing was distant non-tumor lung tissue. Every receptor here comes from a man aged 70-80 years with non-small cell lung cancer. CDR3s include the opening cysteine and the closing phenylalanine or tryptophan. A D gene is named only where the DNA matches it firmly. Clone sizes are given selectively: once, few, many, or a class where the clone is expanded.

j_call | d_call | clone_size | v_call | cdr3_nt | cdr3_aa
TRBJ2-3 | . | . | TRBV12-3/TRBV12-4 | TGTACCAGTAGTTTGGCCCAACCCACTTCGAGGCAGTATTTT | CTSSLAQPTSRQYF
TRBJ2-6 | TRBD1 | once | TRBV6-5 | TGCGCCAGCAGTTCCGGGACAGGGAGCCCTGGGGCCAATGTCCTGACTTTC | CASSSGTGSPGANVLTF
TRBJ1-2 | . | . | TRBV29-1 | TGCAGCGCTGTCTCCTATCAATCCTCGGGAGAAGATGGCCACACCTTC | CSAVSYQSSGEDGHTF
TRBJ1-2 | . | . | TRBV29-1 | TGCAGCGTTGTCCCCTATCGATACTCGGGAGAAGATGGCTACATCTTC | CSVVPYRYSGEDGYIF
TRBJ2-1 | TRBD2 | . | TRBV5-5 | TGTGCCAGCAGCTTGGATGGGGGGGTGTACAATGAGCAGTTCTTC | CASSLDGGVYNEQFF
TRBJ2-7 | TRBD1 | large | TRBV4-2 | TGTGCCAGCAGCCAAGGACAGGGTCTCTACGAGCAGTACTTC | CASSQGQGLYEQYF
TRBJ2-7 | . | . | TRBV28 | TGTGCCAGCAGTTTACGTCTACAGAGAGGGTCCTACGAGCAGTACTTC | CASSLRLQRGSYEQYF
TRBJ1-6 | . | . | TRBV28 | TGTGCCAGCAGTTTAGGACCTGGTGACACGATCTATAATTCACCCCTCCACTTT | CASSLGPGDTIYNSPLHF
TRBJ2-1 | . | few | TRBV11-2 | TGTGCCAGCAGCTTAGGGCGGCACAATGAGCAGTTCTTC | CASSLGRHNEQFF
TRBJ2-3 | . | . | TRBV6-2/TRBV6-3 | TGTGCCAGCAGTGGGCACATGCGGAGTACGCAGTATTTT | CASSGHMRSTQYF
TRBJ2-3 | . | once | TRBV6-2/TRBV6-3 | TGTGCCAGCAGTCAGAACCTGGGGGGCAATCTGCCCCAGTATTTT | CASSQNLGGNLPQYF
TRBJ1-1 | . | . | TRBV11-3 | TGTGCCAGCAGCCCCCCGAACACTGAAACTTTCTTT | CASSPPNTETFF
TRBJ2-7 | . | once | TRBV5-1 | TGCGCCAGCAGCCCCATCCGGGCGTCCTACGAGCAGTACTTC | CASSPIRASYEQYF
TRBJ1-4 | . | many | TRBV6-5 | TGTGCCAGCAGTCCACACGCAACTAATGAAAAACTGTTTTTT | CASSPHATNEKLFF
TRBJ1-2 | . | . | TRBV4-1 | TGTGCCAGCAGCCAAGATGTGCAGTTTTTTGATGGCTACACCTTC | CASSQDVQFFDGYTF
TRBJ2-1 | . | . | TRBV7-9 | TGTGCCAGAGGCGAAGACCAGCCTCTTTACTCCTACAATGAGCAGTTCTTC | CARGEDQPLYSYNEQFF
TRBJ1-2 | . | once | TRBV11-2 | TGTGCCAGCAGCTTTTCCAGGGGCGTCGCCTATGGCTACATCTTT | CASSFSRGVAYGYIF
TRBJ1-1 | . | . | TRBV20-1 | TGCAGTGTTATACGACAGGCGGGGGCTGAAGCTTTCTTT | CSVIRQAGAEAFF
TRBJ2-2 | . | . | TRBV4-1 | TGCGCCAGGAGCCTCAGACAGGGAGGGACCGGGGAGCTGTTTTTT | CARSLRQGGTGELFF
TRBJ2-5 | TRBD2 | . | TRBV6-7 | TGTGCCAGCAGTTGCTCGAATTTGAGTAGCGGGAGTCGTCGGTCGAAGGAGACCCGGTACTTC | CASSCSNLSSGSRRSKETRYF
TRBJ1-1 | . | . | TRBV11-2 | TGTGCCAGCAGCCACCCCAACGTTGGGGGCACTGACGCCTTCTTT | CASSHPNVGGTDAFF
TRBJ2-5 | TRBD2 | few | TRBV6-1 | TGTACCAGCAGTGAAAGGATCACAGGCGGGGGTGGAGAGACCCAGTACTTC | CTSSERITGGGGETQYF
TRBJ2-3 | TRBD1 | . | TRBV11-3 | TGTGCCAGCAGCCCTAGACAGGGGGCCACAGTAACGCAGTATTTT | CASSPRQGATVTQYF
TRBJ2-6 | TRBD1 | . | TRBV4-3 | TGCGCCAGCAGCCCCTCACAGGGGTCTGGGGCCAACGCCCTGAGTTTC | CASSPSQGSGANALSF
TRBJ2-7 | . | . | TRBV11-2 | TGTGCCAGCAGCTTAGACAATGGGGGCAGGTACGTGCAGTACTTC | CASSLDNGGRYVQYF
TRBJ1-2 | . | . | TRBV29-1 | TGTAGCGTGTCCTACGGACAGATCTACAGCTTC | CSVSYGQIYSF
TRBJ2-1 | TRBD2 | few | TRBV6-2/TRBV6-3 | TGTGCCAGCAGACCAGGGGGGACTAGCGGTTACAGCTCCTGCAATAAGCAGTTATTC | CASRPGGTSGYSSCNKQLF
TRBJ1-5 | TRBD1 | . | TRBV24-1 | TGTGACACCAGTGACAACCAGGGGGGGAGCAATCAGCCCCAGCATTTT | CDTSDNQGGSNQPQHF
TRBJ2-7 | TRBD2 | many | TRBV12-3/TRBV12-4 | TGTGCCAGCAGTCGTTGGGGCAGCGGGGGTCTCAAGCAGTACTTC | CASSRWGSGGLKQYF
TRBJ2-7 | TRBD2 | . | TRBV19 | TGTGCCAGTAGTATAGCCGCGGGAGACGAGCAGTACTTC | CASSIAAGDEQYF
TRBJ2-1 | . | once | TRBV12-3/TRBV12-4 | TGTGCCAGTAGTCCCGCTGAGGGGGGGCATGGGAATGAGCAGTTCTTC | CASSPAEGGHGNEQFF
TRBJ2-7 | . | . | TRBV20-1 | TGCAGTGTTAGTGAAGGACTGGCGGGGACCTACGAGCAATACTTC | CSVSEGLAGTYEQYF
TRBJ1-5 | . | once | TRBV10-2 | TGCGCCAGCTGCTGGGACGGGGAGAACCAGCCCCAGCATTTT | CASCWDGENQPQHF
TRBJ1-5 | . | few | TRBV7-8 | TGTGCCAGCAGCTTTTGGGGGGCGAGGAATCAGCCCCAGCATTTT | CASSFWGARNQPQHF
TRBJ1-1 | . | . | TRBV29-1 | TGCGGCTCCCAAACATCTAGGGGACTTAGTCGGGCTTTCTTT | CGSQTSRGLSRAFF
TRBJ2-2 | . | . | TRBV20-1 | TGCAGTGCGTTAGCGTCCCTAAACGCCGGGGAGCTGTTTTTT | CSALASLNAGELFF
TRBJ2-4 | . | . | TRBV6-6 | TGTGTCAGCAGAGGGTCTAAAAACATTCAGTACTTC | CVSRGSKNIQYF
TRBJ2-1 | TRBD1 | . | TRBV2 | TGTGCCAGCATTATAAGGGGACAGTCCGAGCAGTTCTTC | CASIIRGQSEQFF
TRBJ1-1 | . | . | TRBV11-3 | TGTGCCAGCAGCTTAGGGTTAATCACTGCAGCTTTCTTT | CASSLGLITAAFF
TRBJ1-1 | . | . | TRBV11-2 | TGTGCCAGCAGCCTCCCCATCGTTGGGGGCACTGAAGCTATCTTT | CASSLPIVGGTEAIF
TRBJ2-6 | TRBD1 | . | TRBV6-5 | TGTGCCGGCAGTTCCGGGACAGGAGGCTCTTGGGCCAACGTCCTGACTTTC | CAGSSGTGGSWANVLTF
TRBJ2-1 | . | . | TRBV28 | TGTGCCAGCAGTTCGAACTCACTAAAGGGTGAGCAGTTCTTC | CASSSNSLKGEQFF
TRBJ2-4 | TRBD1 | . | TRBV28 | TGTGCCACTAGGGGCACACAGGGGAACGATGCCAAAATCATTCAGTACTTC | CATRGTQGNDAKIIQYF
TRBJ1-2 | TRBD1 | . | TRBV4-1 | TGCACCAGCAGCCCCAGGGGGCACGGCTACACCTTC | CTSSPRGHGYTF
TRBJ1-1 | . | . | TRBV11-2 | TGTGCCGGCCGGTTCGTGAACACTGAAGTTTTCTTT | CAGRFVNTEVFF
TRBJ2-5 | TRBD1 | many | TRBV29-1 | TGCAGCGTAAACAGGGGATCGGAGACCCAGTACTTC | CSVNRGSETQYF